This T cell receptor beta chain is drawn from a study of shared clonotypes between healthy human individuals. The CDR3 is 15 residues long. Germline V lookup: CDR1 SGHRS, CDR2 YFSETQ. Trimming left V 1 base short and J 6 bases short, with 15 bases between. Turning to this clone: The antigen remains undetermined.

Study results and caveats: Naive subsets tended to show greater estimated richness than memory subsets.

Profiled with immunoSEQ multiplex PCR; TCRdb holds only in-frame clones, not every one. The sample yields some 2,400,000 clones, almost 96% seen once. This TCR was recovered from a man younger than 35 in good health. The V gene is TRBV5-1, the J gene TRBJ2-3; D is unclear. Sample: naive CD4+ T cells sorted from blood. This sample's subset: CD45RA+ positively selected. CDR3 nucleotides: TGCGCCAGCAGCTTGCCCAGCTCGAGGTCCGATACGCAGTATTTT. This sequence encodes CASSLPSSRSDTQYF. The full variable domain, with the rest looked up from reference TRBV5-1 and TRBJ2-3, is KAGVTQTPRYLIKTRGQQVTLSCSPISGHRSVSWYQQTPGQGLQFLFEYFSETQRNKGNFPGRFSGRQFSNSRSEMNVSTLELGDSALYLCASSLPSSRSDTQYFGPGTRLTVL.